What follows are 23 T cell receptor beta chains derived from one specimen sequenced in a study of blood T cells in healthy people across ages. The authors ran a second PCR of 7 to 11 cycles using a sample-barcoded 5' primer and a J-beta primer mix. TCRdb re-called the 5' RACE reads through MiXCR, storing one row per CDR3 protein. The data show about 700,000 distinct CDR3 sequences, roughly 32% seen once. Sequenced input: blood. These receptors were collected from an elderly woman in good health.

The V call is TRBV3-1, the J call TRBJ2-7; the match to TRBD2 covers 7 bases. V shed 1 base and J 2 bases; nucleotides not matched to a gene: 8. Germline values: CDR1 LGHDT, CDR2 YNNKEL (reference sequence). This CDR3 region has 16 residues. The CDR3 is CASSQGRASGTYEQYF. The CDR3 DNA is TGTGCCAGCAGCCAAGGCCGGGCTAGCGGTACCTACGAGCAGTACTTC.

This rearrangement joins TRBV12-3 or TRBV12-4 to TRBJ1-5; tentative D call: TRBD1 (5 bases). Deletions cut 4 bases from V and 3 bases from J, with 13 bases between. This CDR3 spans 15 amino acids. CDR3 loop: CASSSGRPFNQPQHF. The CDR3, as DNA: TGTGCCAGCAGTTCAGGGCGCCCCTTCAATCAGCCCCAGCATTTT.

The J gene is TRBJ1-5, the V gene TRBV7-2; the D gene is possibly TRBD1 (6 bases). Germline CDR1 reads SGHTA; CDR2 reads FQGNSA. There are 16 residues in the CDR3. Trimming stripped 1 base from V and 5 bases from J, with 15 bases between. The CDR3 sequence is CASSLGSAGAYQPQHF. The CDR3 DNA reads as TGTGCCAGCAGCTTAGGATCAGCGGGGGCATATCAGCCCCAGCATTTT.

This clonotype was seen many times. The chain combines TRBV2 with TRBJ1-2; 9 nucleotides match TRBD1. The CDR3 runs to 17 residues. Germline CDR1 SNHLY, CDR2 FYNNEI. V was pared by 2 bases and J by 0 bases, with 7 bases of the junction left unmatched. The CDR3 nucleotides read TGTGCCAGCAGTGAATGGGGACAGGGCTTAGCTAACTATGGCTACACCTTC. It codes for CASSEWGQGLANYGYTF.

The chain uses TRBV7-6 and TRBJ2-5; 8 nucleotides line up with TRBD2. In germline, CDR1 is SGHVS, CDR2 FNYEAQ. The CDR3 runs to 17 residues. Trimming cost V 0 bases and J 2 bases; bases outside gene matches: 8. CDR3 in DNA: TGTGCCAGCAGCTTAGCGGCGGCTAGCGGGTTACAAGAGACCCAGTACTTC. This gives the protein CASSLAAASGLQETQYF.

The table lists this clonotype with many counts. The chain combines TRBV6-6 with TRBJ2-7; 8 bases fit TRBD2. Germline V lookup: CDR1 MNHNY, CDR2 SVGAGI (reference sequence). V lost 6 bases to trimming and J lost 0 bases; unmatched junction nucleotides: 4. CDR3 length equals 14 residues. DNA for the CDR3: TGTGCCAGCAGCACCGGGACTAGCTCCTACGAGCAGTACTTC. This codes for CASSTGTSSYEQYF.

This clonotype was recorded many times. This chain connects TRBV7-3 to TRBJ2-1; D gene unclear. The germline gives CDR1 SGHTA, CDR2 FQGTGA. This CDR3 spans 12 amino acids. V lost 5 bases, J lost 6 bases, and 8 bases lay in between. The CDR3 spells CASSPGVNEQFF. The CDR3 DNA sequence: TGTGCCAGCAGCCCAGGCGTCAATGAGCAGTTCTTC.

With respect to this clonotype: A much larger clone differs from this one at a single base, so this may be a read error. The chain carries TRBV6-2 or TRBV6-3 and TRBJ1-1, with 8 bases identical to TRBD1. Germline CDR1 MNHEY, CDR2 SVGEGT. The CDR3 contains 14 residues. Trimming removed 5 bases from V and 5 bases from J; junction bases left unmatched: 7. CDR3 protein: CASSMQGARTEAFF. Written as DNA, the CDR3 is TGTGCCAGCAGTATGCAGGGGGCGCGAACTGAAGCTTTCTTT.

The table lists this clonotype with a few counts. One end of the junction does not line up with germline, which may come from a read error. The chain combines TRBV20-1 with TRBJ1-6; a weak D match, TRBD1 (5 bases). Germline V gene data show CDR1 as DFQATT and CDR2 as SNEGSKA (reference sequence). The CDR3 is 14 amino acids. CDR3 bases: TGCAGTGCTTCCAGGACGGGGCCAGATTCACCCCCCCACTTT. Translated: CSASRTGPDSPPHF.

This clonotype occurred a few times. The rearrangement uses TRBV5-1 and TRBJ1-6; 7 bases agree with TRBD1. The CDR3 loop spans 16 amino acids. V was pared by 0 bases and J by 9 bases, with 9 bases of the junction left unmatched. Germline V lookup: CDR1 SGHRS, CDR2 YFSETQ. CDR3 residues: CASSLAVQGSGSPLHF. The DNA for the CDR3 is TGCGCCAGCAGCTTGGCGGTACAGGGGAGCGGTTCACCCCTCCACTTT. Full variable domain (rest looked up from reference TRBV5-1 and TRBJ1-6): KAGVTQTPRYLIKTRGQQVTLSCSPISGHRSVSWYQQTPGQGLQFLFEYFSETQRNKGNFPGRFSGRQFSNSRSEMNVSTLELGDSALYLCASSLAVQGSGSPLHFGNGTRLTVT.

This clonotype was recorded at least ten times. The V gene is TRBV29-1, the J gene TRBJ2-1, with D perhaps TRBD1 (6 bases). Trimming stripped 7 bases from V and 4 bases from J, with 11 bases between. The CDR3 covers 12 residues. Germline CDR1 SQVTM, CDR2 ANQGSEA. The CDR3 loop reads CSGETGYNEQFF. The CDR3 DNA is TGCAGCGGAGAGACAGGATACAATGAGCAGTTCTTC.

Points on this clonotype: It may be a read error: a sequence one base away is much more abundant. This chain joins TRBV7-6 and TRBJ2-3; D tentatively reads TRBD1 or TRBD2 (5 bases each). Germline V lookup: CDR1 SGHVS, CDR2 FNYEAQ. Trimming removed 6 bases from V and 2 bases from J, with 15 bases in between. This CDR3 comprises 15 residues. For the CDR3, the DNA is TGTGCCAGCAGTGTGGGGGTTAGAGCCACAGATACGCAGTATTTT. Protein product: CASSVGVRATDTQYF.

This clonotype turned up a few times. The chain links TRBV10-3 to TRBJ2-3; D not certain. V lost 6 bases and J 0 bases, leaving 13 bases between the germline ends. In germline, CDR1 is ENHRY, CDR2 SYGVKD. The CDR3 spans 15 residues. This CDR3 reads CAIRKDGHSTDTQYF. CDR3 sequence (DNA): TGTGCCATCAGGAAGGACGGCCATAGCACAGATACGCAGTATTTT.

Remarks on this clonotype: A much larger clone sits a single nucleotide away, making a read error possible. This rearrangement joins TRBV6-4 to TRBJ1-5; D is undetermined. CDR1 MRHNA and CDR2 SNTAGT come from the germline V gene. Trimming left V 1 base short and J 12 bases short, with 7 bases between. The CDR3 is 11 residues long. The CDR3 is CASSDFNRQHF. The CDR3 DNA follows: TGTGCCAGCAGTGACTTCAATCGCCAGCATTTT.

The rearrangement links TRBV28 to TRBJ1-1; perhaps TRBD1 as D (5 bases). In germline, CDR1 is MDHEN, CDR2 SYDVKM. The CDR3 extends over 11 amino acids. Trimming took off 6 bases at V and 11 bases at J, with 13 bases between the two ends. CDR3 region: CASRAPSGAFF. CDR3 nucleotide sequence: TGTGCCAGCAGGGCGCCTTCAGGGGCTTTCTTT. Drawing the rest from reference TRBV28 and TRBJ1-1, the complete variable domain is DVKVTQSSRYLVKRTGEKVFLECVQDMDHENMFWYRQDPGLGLRLIYFSYDVKMKEKGDIPEGYSVSREKKERFSLILESASTNQTSMYLCASRAPSGAFFGQGTRLTVV.

This clonotype was detected a few times. The V and J genes are TRBV20-1 and TRBJ2-2; 10 bases are shared with TRBD2. The trim removed 0 bases at V and 6 bases at J, leaving 4 bases unmatched. This CDR3 is 15 amino acids long. Germline assignment: CDR1 DFQATT and CDR2 SNEGSKA (reference sequence). In nucleotides, the CDR3 is TGCAGTGCTAGAGATGGAAGCGGGGGGGCCGGGGAGCTGTTTTTT. This sequence encodes CSARDGSGGAGELFF.

V gene TRBV7-2 combines with J gene TRBJ2-7; D is undetermined. V lost 7 bases, J lost 7 bases, and 11 bases lay in between. The germline V gene encodes CDR1 SGHTA and CDR2 FQGNSA. The CDR3 contains 11 residues. The CDR3 spells CASNNRIEQYF. CDR3 coding DNA: TGTGCCAGCAACAACCGCATAGAGCAGTACTTC.

Comment on this clonotype: Possible read error: a much larger clone is one base away. This chain uses TRBV13 with TRBJ2-7; the D call may be TRBD1 or TRBD2 (5 bases each). Trimming took off 1 base at V and 10 bases at J, with 14 bases between the two ends. This CDR3 has 13 amino acids. CDR1 is PRHDT and CDR2 is FYEKMQ in the germline V gene (reference sequence). The CDR3 loop reads CASSLARRDVQYF. CDR3 nucleotides: TGTGCCAGCAGCTTAGCGCGAAGGGACGTTCAGTACTTC.

The rearrangement links TRBV6-5 to TRBJ2-5, with D perhaps matching TRBD1 (5 bases). The J call may be wrong; the DNA end is better matched by TRBJ2-7. Germline CDR1 is MNHEY and CDR2 is SVGAGI. This CDR3 spans 13 amino acids. The CDR3 coding sequence is TGTGCCACGCAGGGTGGGTACCCATTCGAGCAGTACTTC. Protein: CATQGGYPFEQYF.

Note on this clonotype: A much larger clone sits a single nucleotide away, making a read error possible. This CDR3 is CSSAARDTRYF. The DNA for the CDR3 is TGCAGCTCGGCGGCCAGGGATACGCGGTATTTT. This chain links TRBV29-1 with TRBJ2-3; D possibly corresponds to TRBD1 (5 bases). The CDR3 length is 11 residues. Germline assignment: CDR1 SQVTM and CDR2 ANQGSEA.

The gene calls are TRBV28 and TRBJ1-4; D ambiguous. V was pared by 4 bases and J by 8 bases, with 11 bases between. The CDR3 spans 13 residues. Germline assignment: CDR1 MDHEN and CDR2 SYDVKM. CDR3 in DNA: TGTGCCAGCAGTTCCCTGCTTTGGGAAAAACTGTTTTTT. Its translation: CASSSLLWEKLFF.

The CDR3 sequence is CASSLGQDQGSPLHF. CDR3 DNA: TGTGCCAGCAGCCTGGGTCAGGACCAGGGTTCACCCCTCCACTTT. The J gene is TRBJ1-6, the V gene TRBV7-2; TRBD1 is a possible D gene (5 bases). Trimming took 5 bases from V and 9 from J, leaving 17 bases between them. This CDR3 is 15 amino acids long. Looked up from germline, CDR1 is SGHTA and CDR2 is FQGNSA.

This clonotype came up many times. The CDR3 sequence: CASSLPGGRRNEQFF. CDR3 coding DNA: TGTGCCAGCAGCTTACCGGGGGGCCGACGGAATGAGCAGTTCTTC. The V and J genes are TRBV7-3 and TRBJ2-1; D perhaps matches TRBD2 (7 bases). This CDR3 is built from 15 residues. Looked up from germline, CDR1 is SGHTA and CDR2 is FQGTGA. Trimming cost V 2 bases and J 7 bases, with 15 bases left between them.